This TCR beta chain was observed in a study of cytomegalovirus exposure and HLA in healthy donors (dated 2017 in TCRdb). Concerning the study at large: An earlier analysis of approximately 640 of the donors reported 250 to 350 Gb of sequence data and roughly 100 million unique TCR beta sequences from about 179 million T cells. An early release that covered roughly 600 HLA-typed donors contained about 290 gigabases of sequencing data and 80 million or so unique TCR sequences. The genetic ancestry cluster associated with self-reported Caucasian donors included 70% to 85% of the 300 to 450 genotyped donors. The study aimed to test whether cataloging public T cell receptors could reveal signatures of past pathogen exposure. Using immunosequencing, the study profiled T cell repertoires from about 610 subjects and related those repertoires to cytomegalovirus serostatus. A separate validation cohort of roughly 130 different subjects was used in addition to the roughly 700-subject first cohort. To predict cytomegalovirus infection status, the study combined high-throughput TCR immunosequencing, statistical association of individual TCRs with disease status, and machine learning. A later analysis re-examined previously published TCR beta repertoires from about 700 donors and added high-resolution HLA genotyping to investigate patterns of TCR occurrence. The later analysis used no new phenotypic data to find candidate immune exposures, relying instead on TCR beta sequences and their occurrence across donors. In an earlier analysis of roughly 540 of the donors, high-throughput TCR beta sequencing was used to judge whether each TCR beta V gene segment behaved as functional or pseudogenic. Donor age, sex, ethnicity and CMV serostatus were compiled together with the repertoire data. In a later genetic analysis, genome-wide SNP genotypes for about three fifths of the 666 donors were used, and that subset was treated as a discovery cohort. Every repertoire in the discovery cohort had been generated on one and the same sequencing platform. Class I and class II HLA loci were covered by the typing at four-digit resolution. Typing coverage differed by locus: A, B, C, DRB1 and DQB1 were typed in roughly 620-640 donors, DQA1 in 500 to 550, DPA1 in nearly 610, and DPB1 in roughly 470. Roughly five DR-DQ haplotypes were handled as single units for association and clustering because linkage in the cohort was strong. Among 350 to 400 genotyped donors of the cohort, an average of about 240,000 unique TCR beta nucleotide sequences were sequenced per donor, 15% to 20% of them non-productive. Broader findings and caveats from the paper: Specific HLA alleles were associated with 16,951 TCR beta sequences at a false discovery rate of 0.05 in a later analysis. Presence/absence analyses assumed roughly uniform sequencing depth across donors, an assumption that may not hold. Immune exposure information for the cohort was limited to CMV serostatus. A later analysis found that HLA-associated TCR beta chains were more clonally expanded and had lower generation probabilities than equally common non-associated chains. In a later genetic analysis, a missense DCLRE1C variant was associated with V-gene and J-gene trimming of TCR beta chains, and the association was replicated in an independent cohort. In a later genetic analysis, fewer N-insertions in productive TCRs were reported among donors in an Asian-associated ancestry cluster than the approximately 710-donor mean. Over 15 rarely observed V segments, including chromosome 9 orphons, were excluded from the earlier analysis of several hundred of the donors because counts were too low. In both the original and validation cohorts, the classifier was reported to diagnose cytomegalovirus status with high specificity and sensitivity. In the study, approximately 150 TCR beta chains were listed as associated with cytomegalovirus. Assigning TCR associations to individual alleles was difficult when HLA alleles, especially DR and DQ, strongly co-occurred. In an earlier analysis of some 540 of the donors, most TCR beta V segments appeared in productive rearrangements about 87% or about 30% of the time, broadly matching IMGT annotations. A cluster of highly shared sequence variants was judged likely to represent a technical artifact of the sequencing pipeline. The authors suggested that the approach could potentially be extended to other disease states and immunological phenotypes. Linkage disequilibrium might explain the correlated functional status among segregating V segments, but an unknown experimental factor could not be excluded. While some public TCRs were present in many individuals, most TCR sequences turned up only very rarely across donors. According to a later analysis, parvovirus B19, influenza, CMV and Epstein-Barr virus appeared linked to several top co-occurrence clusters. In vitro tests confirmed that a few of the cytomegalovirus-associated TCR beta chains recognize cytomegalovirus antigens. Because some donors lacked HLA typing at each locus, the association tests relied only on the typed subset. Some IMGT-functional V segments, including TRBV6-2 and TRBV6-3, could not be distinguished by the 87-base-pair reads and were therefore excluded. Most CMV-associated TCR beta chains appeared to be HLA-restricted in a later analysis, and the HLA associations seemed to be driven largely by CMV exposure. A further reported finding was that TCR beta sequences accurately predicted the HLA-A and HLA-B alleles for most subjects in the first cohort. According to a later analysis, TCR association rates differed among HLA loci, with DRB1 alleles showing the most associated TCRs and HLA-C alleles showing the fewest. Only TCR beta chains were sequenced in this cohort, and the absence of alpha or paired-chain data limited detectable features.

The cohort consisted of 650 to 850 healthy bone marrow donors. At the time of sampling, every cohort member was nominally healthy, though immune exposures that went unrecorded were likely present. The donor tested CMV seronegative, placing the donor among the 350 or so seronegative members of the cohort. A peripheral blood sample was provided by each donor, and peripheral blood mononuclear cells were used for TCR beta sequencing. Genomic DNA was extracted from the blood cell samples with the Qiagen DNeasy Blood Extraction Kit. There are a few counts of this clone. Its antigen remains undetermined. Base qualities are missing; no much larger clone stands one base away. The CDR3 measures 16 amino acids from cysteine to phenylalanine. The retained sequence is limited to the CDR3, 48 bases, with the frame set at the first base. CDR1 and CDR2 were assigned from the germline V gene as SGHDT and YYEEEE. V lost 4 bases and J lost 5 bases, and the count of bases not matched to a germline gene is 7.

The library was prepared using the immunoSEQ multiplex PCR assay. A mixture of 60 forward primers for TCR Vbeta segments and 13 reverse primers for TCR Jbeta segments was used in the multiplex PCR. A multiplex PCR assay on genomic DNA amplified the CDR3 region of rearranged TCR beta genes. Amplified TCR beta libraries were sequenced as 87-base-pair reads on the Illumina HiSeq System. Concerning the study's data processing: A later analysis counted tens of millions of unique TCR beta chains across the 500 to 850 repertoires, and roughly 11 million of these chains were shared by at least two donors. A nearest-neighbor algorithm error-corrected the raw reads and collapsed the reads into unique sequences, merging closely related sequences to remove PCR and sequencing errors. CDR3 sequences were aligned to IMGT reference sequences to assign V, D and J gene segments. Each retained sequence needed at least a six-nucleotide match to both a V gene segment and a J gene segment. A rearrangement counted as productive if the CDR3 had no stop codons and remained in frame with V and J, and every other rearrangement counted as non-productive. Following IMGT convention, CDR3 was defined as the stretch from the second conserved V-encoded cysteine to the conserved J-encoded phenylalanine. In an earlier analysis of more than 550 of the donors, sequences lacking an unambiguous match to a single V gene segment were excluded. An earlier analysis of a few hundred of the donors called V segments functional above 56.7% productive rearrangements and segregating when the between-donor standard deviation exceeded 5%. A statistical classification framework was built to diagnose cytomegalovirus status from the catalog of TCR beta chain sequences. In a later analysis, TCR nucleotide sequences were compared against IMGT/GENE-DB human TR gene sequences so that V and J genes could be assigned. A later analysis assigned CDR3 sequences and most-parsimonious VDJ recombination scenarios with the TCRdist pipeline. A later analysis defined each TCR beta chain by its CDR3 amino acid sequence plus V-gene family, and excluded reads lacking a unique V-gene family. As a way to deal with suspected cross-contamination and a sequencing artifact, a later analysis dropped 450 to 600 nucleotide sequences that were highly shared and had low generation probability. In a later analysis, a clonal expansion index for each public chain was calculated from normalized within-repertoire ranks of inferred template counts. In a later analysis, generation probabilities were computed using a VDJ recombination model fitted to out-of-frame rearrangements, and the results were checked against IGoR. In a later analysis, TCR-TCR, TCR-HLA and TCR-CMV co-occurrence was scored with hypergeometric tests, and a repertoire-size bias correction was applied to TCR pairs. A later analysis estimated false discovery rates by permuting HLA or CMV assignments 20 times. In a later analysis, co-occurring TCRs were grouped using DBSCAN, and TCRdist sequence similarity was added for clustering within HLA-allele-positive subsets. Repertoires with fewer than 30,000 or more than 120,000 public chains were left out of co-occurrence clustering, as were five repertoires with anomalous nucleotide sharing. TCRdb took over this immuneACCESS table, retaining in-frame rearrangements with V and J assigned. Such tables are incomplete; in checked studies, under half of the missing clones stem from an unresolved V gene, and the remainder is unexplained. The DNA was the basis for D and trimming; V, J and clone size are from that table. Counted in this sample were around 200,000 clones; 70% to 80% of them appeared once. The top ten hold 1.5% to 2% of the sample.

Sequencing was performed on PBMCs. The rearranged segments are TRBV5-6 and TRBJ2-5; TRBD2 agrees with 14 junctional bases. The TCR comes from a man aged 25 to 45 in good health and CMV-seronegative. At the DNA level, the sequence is TGTGCCAGCAGCCCGGGACTAGCGGGAGCAGGGGAGACCCAGTACTTC. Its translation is CASSPGLAGAGETQYF.